The 19 T cell receptor beta chains listed next were all sequenced from one sample in a study of CD8+ T cells in alopecia areata. Once RNA had been extracted, it was reverse transcribed into cDNA to act as the sequencing template. The protocol was immunoSEQ multiplex PCR, while the TCRdb copy is restricted to in-frame clones and leaves out a portion. The data show some 170,000 clones, about 54% seen once. Treatment here: oral pan-JAK inhibitor, 5-10 mg twice daily. The sequencing used CD4+ T cells sorted from blood, collected at approximately week 56, from a patient treated with tofacitinib. The receptors derive from a human donor with alopecia areata.

This clone was counted once. The chain is built from TRBV4-1 and TRBJ2-7; TRBD2 agrees at 13 bases. V was clipped by 5 bases and J by 0 bases; unmatched bases: 10. CDR3 size: 18 residues. Germline V gene data show CDR1 as MGHRA and CDR2 as YSYEKL. DNA of the CDR3: TGCGCCAGCAGCGATGGACTAGCGGGGGAAGCGGGCTCCTACGAGCAGTACTTC. Translation: CASSDGLAGEAGSYEQYF.

This chain uses TRBV11-3 with TRBJ1-1, with 8 bases lining up with TRBD1. CDR1 and CDR2 from the germline V gene are SGHNT and YENEEA. The junction had 11 bases not matched to a gene; V was cut back by 5 bases and J by 3 bases. The CDR3 covers 16 residues. CDR3 sequence: CASSRNSYRGYTEAFF. DNA for the CDR3: TGTGCCAGCAGCAGGAATTCATACAGGGGGTACACTGAAGCTTTCTTT.

V is TRBV30 and J is TRBJ1-2, with no clear D. Germline V CDR1 and CDR2: GTSNPN, SVGIG (reference sequence). The CDR3 length is 13 residues. Trimming cost V 4 bases and J 8 bases, with 17 bases left between them. The CDR3 is CAWNPGLARGYTF. The DNA of the CDR3 is TGTGCCTGGAATCCGGGCCTAGCGCGGGGCTACACCTTC.

V gene TRBV29-1 combines with J gene TRBJ2-5; no reliable D call. CDR3 length: 13 residues. V lost 3 bases and J lost 2, with 10 bases in between. The germline CDR1 and CDR2 sequences are SQVTM and ANQGSEA. The CDR3 bases are TGCAGCGTTGAGAGGCAGTTACAAGAGACCCAGTACTTC. Amino acid sequence: CSVERQLQETQYF.

The rearrangement links TRBV15 to TRBJ1-2; maybe TRBD1 (5 bases). Trimming left V 1 base short and J 5 bases short, with 14 bases between. In germline, CDR1 is LNHNV, CDR2 YYDKDF (reference sequence). This CDR3 comprises 15 residues. CDR3 sequence reads: CATSRVQENAYGYTF. CDR3 DNA sequence: TGTGCCACCAGCAGAGTACAGGAGAACGCTTATGGCTACACCTTC.

This chain uses TRBV19 with TRBJ2-1; a weak D match, TRBD1 (6 bases). The germline CDR1 and CDR2 sequences are LNHDA and SQIVND (reference sequence). Trimming stripped 7 bases from V and 6 bases from J, with 19 bases between. The CDR3 runs 15 residues. The CDR3 sequence: CASTATGTPSNEQFF. CDR3 coding DNA: TGTGCCAGTACCGCTACCGGGACACCCTCCAATGAGCAGTTCTTC.

The chain joins TRBV7-2 to TRBJ1-5, with D possibly TRBD1 on 6 matching bases. Trimming took off 4 bases at V and 6 bases at J, with 13 bases between the two ends. Per the germline V gene, CDR1 is SGHTA and CDR2 is FQGNSA. The CDR3 length is 14 residues. This chain's CDR3 is CASSWTVSTQPQHF. The CDR3 DNA reads TGTGCCAGCAGCTGGACAGTCTCGACTCAGCCCCAGCATTTT.

The chain recombines TRBV5-1 with TRBJ2-3, with D unclear. Trimming cost V 1 base and J 11 bases, with 14 bases left between them. The CDR3 has 13 residues. Per the germline V gene, CDR1 is SGHRS and CDR2 is YFSETQ. CDR3 DNA: TGCGCCAGCAGCTTGTCGACTGGGCGCAAGCAGTATTTT. This codes for CASSLSTGRKQYF.

The V call is TRBV6-6, the J call TRBJ2-7; D remains unclear. V was clipped by 8 bases and J by 6 bases, with 20 bases between them. Germline V gene lookup returns CDR1 MNHNY and CDR2 SVGAGI (reference sequence). The CDR3 contains 14 residues. The CDR3 region is CASRGQATRSEQYF. The CDR3 DNA reads TGTGCCAGCCGAGGCCAGGCGACCCGTTCCGAGCAGTACTTC.

This chain connects TRBV27 to TRBJ2-1; 11 nucleotides agree with TRBD2. CDR1 and CDR2 from the germline V gene are MNHEY and SMNVEV (reference sequence). The CDR3 consists of 19 residues. The V and J ends lost 3 bases and 0 bases, in that order; junction bases with no gene match: 10. DNA for the CDR3: TGTGCCAGCAGTTTCGGCTTAGCGGGGGGGAAGAGCTCCTACAATGAGCAGTTCTTC. As protein: CASSFGLAGGKSSYNEQFF.

The chain employs TRBV5-4 and TRBJ2-1; 8 bases line up with TRBD2. With V trimmed by 9 bases and J by 5 bases, 13 bases remained unmatched. CDR1 SGHNT and CDR2 YYREEE come from the germline V gene (reference sequence). The CDR3 extends over 15 amino acids. The CDR3 loop reads CATKDGGLGNNEQFF. In DNA form, the CDR3 reads TGTGCCACCAAGGACGGGGGACTAGGCAACAATGAGCAGTTCTTC.

With respect to this clone: A junction end diverges from the germline sequence, so it may reflect a read error. The V and J genes are TRBV7-7 and TRBJ2-5, with D maybe TRBD2 (5 bases). CDR1 is SSHAT, CDR2 FNYEAQ, per germline (reference sequence). The CDR3 length is 13 residues. CDR3 DNA sequence: TGTGCTAGCAGCTCGGGATACCAAGAGACCCAGTACTTC. Translating gives CASSSGYQETQYF.

The CDR3 sequence is CASSPGWGGQETQYF. The CDR3 DNA sequence: TGCGCCAGCAGCCCTGGGTGGGGCGGCCAAGAGACCCAGTACTTC. The chain is built from TRBV5-1 and TRBJ2-5; perhaps TRBD1 as D (5 bases). The CDR3 is made up of 15 amino acids. Germline V gene lookup returns CDR1 SGHRS and CDR2 YFSETQ. The V end lost 4 bases, the J end lost 1 base, and 14 bases lay between the germline ends. The full variable domain, in which reference TRBV5-1 and TRBJ2-5 provide the parts outside the CDR3, is KAGVTQTPRYLIKTRGQQVTLSCSPISGHRSVSWYQQTPGQGLQFLFEYFSETQRNKGNFPGRFSGRQFSNSRSEMNVSTLELGDSALYLCASSPGWGGQETQYFGPGTRLLVL.

This clone was seen once. This same CDR3 is encoded by further DNA sequences in the sample. CDR3 protein: CSASEGYGYTF. The CDR3 nucleotides read TGCAGTGCTAGTGAGGGGTATGGCTACACCTTC. The rearrangement links TRBV20-1 to TRBJ1-2; a possible D gene is TRBD1 (5 bases). This CDR3 has 11 residues. V was clipped by 3 bases and J by 5 bases, with 7 bases between them. Germline V gene lookup returns CDR1 DFQATT and CDR2 SNEGSKA (reference sequence).

The V gene is TRBV7-3, the J gene TRBJ2-1; 12 bases fit TRBD2. Trimming removed 3 bases from V and 8 bases from J; junction bases left unmatched: 5. CDR1 is SGHTA, CDR2 FQGTGA, per germline. The CDR3 length is 15 residues. CDR3: CASSFALAGGHEQFF. The CDR3 nucleotides read TGTGCCAGCAGCTTCGCGCTAGCGGGGGGGCATGAGCAGTTCTTC.

This clone was picked up many times. The chain employs TRBV7-8 and TRBJ2-7; TRBD1 matches 8 bases. The CDR3 runs to 14 residues. CDR1 SGHVS and CDR2 FQNEAQ come from the germline V gene. Trimming at V came to 3 bases and at J to 4 bases, leaving 5 bases not matched to a gene. CDR3: CASSLVQGGYEQYF. The CDR3, as DNA: TGTGCCAGCAGCTTGGTACAGGGGGGTTACGAGCAGTACTTC.

The chain combines TRBV4-1 with TRBJ1-2; maybe TRBD1 (5 bases). The V and J ends lost 2 bases and 2 bases respectively, with 9 bases between them. Germline CDR1 and CDR2: MGHRA and YSYEKL. The CDR3 covers 14 residues. CDR3 residues: CASSQPGTNYGYTF. The CDR3 region has the DNA TGCGCCAGCAGCCAACCAGGGACGAACTATGGCTACACCTTC.

The rearrangement links TRBV1 to TRBJ2-7; the table's D gene call, TRBD2, was not cross checked with the DNA. TRBV1 is labeled a pseudogene. This CDR3 is 15 amino acids long. In DNA, the CDR3 is TGCACCAGCAGTCCACTAGCGGGGAGCTCCTACGAGCAGTACTTC. Its translation: CTSSPLAGSSYEQYF.

The V gene is TRBV30, the J gene TRBJ2-1, with 8 bases matching TRBD2. CDR1 and CDR2 (germline): GTSNPN, SVGIG (reference sequence). Trimming at V came to 1 base and at J to 4 bases, leaving 6 bases not matched to a gene. The CDR3 has 15 residues. The CDR3 loop reads CAWSEGTSTYNEQFF. CDR3 DNA sequence: TGTGCCTGGAGTGAGGGGACTAGTACTTACAATGAGCAGTTCTTC.